The subject of this entry is one TCR beta chain. The data originate from a study of blood T cell repertoires in COVID-19. About the research overall: Material from acute and convalescent COVID-19 was sourced from the United States, Italy and Spain. T cells, B-cell-depleted T cells, or PBMCs supplied cDNA or gDNA.

As processed by the authors: Researchers report that nucleated cell counts were estimated from reference gene primer amplification. Method: immunoSEQ multiplex PCR; TCRdb's copy keeps in-frame clones and lacks some. V and J calls and clone size are given by that table; D and trimming were obtained from the DNA. This sample has more than 60,000 clones, with less than 90% found just once. CDR3 length: 13 residues. Germline V lookup: CDR1 ENHRY, CDR2 SYGVKD. V gave up 10 bases and J gave up 1 base; unmatched junction bases: 3. The chain uses TRBV10-3 and TRBJ2-2; 7 nucleotides match TRBD1. The specimen sequenced was peripheral blood. The origin of this receptor is a man aged 60 to 75 with active or convalescent COVID-19. The CDR3 spells CATWTGNTGELFF. CDR3 in DNA: TGTGCCACCTGGACAGGGAACACCGGGGAGCTGTTTTTT.